The rows below give T cell receptor beta chains drawn from one sample of a study of blood T cells in healthy people across ages. Using its own MiXCR run on the 5' RACE reads, TCRdb lists one record per CDR3 protein. The data contain about 770,000 distinct CDR3 sequences, roughly 44% of them seen just once; the ten biggest clones take up under 20%. Sequenced material: blood. These receptors all stem from a man in his sixties in good health. CDR3s include the opening cysteine and the closing phenylalanine or tryptophan. Fields, in order: D gene, clone size, V gene, J gene, CDR3 DNA, CDR3 protein. The D gene is left open where the match is weak. Only some rows state a clone size, as once, few, many or a class for expanded clones.

D gene: TRBD1; clone size: few; V gene: TRBV27; J gene: TRBJ2-7; CDR3 DNA: TGTGCCAGCAGTTTAACGCGACAGGGGGTTTACGAGCAGTACTTC; CDR3 protein: CASSLTRQGVYEQYF
D gene: TRBD2; clone size: NA; V gene: TRBV15; J gene: TRBJ2-1; CDR3 DNA: TGTGCCGCCAGCAGAGAACTTACTAGCGGTACCTACAATGAGCAGTTCTTC; CDR3 protein: CAASRELTSGTYNEQFF
D gene: NA; clone size: NA; V gene: TRBV6-4; J gene: TRBJ2-3; CDR3 DNA: TGTGCCAGCAGTAATACGCGTGAGGCGACGCAGTATTTT; CDR3 protein: CASSNTREATQYF
D gene: NA; clone size: NA; V gene: TRBV20-1; J gene: TRBJ1-2; CDR3 DNA: TGCAGTACTAAGGACAGATCTGCAAACTATGGCTACACCTTC; CDR3 protein: CSTKDRSANYGYTF
D gene: NA; clone size: few; V gene: TRBV23-1; J gene: TRBJ2-1; CDR3 DNA: TGCGCCAGCGGGGATAAGGGTCAGTCGATAGATGAGCAGTTCTTC; CDR3 protein: CASGDKGQSIDEQFF
D gene: TRBD1; clone size: few; V gene: TRBV11-2; J gene: TRBJ2-5; CDR3 DNA: TGTGCCAGCAGCTTTAATACAGGGGGAGAGACCCAGTACTTC; CDR3 protein: CASSFNTGGETQYF
D gene: TRBD1; clone size: few; V gene: TRBV2; J gene: TRBJ2-7; CDR3 DNA: TGTGCCACCGACAGGGTGGATTCCTACGAGCAGTACTTC; CDR3 protein: CATDRVDSYEQYF
D gene: NA; clone size: few; V gene: TRBV20-1; J gene: TRBJ2-4; CDR3 DNA: TGCAGTGCTAGTGACGGATTCGCCAAAAACATTCAGTACTTC; CDR3 protein: CSASDGFAKNIQYF
D gene: NA; clone size: few; V gene: TRBV9; J gene: TRBJ2-7; CDR3 DNA: TGTGCCAGCAGCGTAGATCCGGGAAGTGGTGGCTACGAGCAGTACTTC; CDR3 protein: CASSVDPGSGGYEQYF
D gene: NA; clone size: once; V gene: TRBV29-1; J gene: TRBJ2-5; CDR3 DNA: TGCTGCGTGACTACAATGCATGGGCAGTACTTC; CDR3 protein: CCVTTMHGQYF
D gene: TRBD1; clone size: few; V gene: TRBV5-1; J gene: TRBJ1-3; CDR3 DNA: TGCGCCAGCACCCCAGGGGGTCCGAAGGGAAACACCATATATTTT; CDR3 protein: CASTPGGPKGNTIYF
D gene: NA; clone size: NA; V gene: TRBV7-2; J gene: TRBJ2-3; CDR3 DNA: TGTGCCAGCAGCTTGGGTGGTGGTGGCAGCAGCTATACGCAGTATTTT; CDR3 protein: CASSLGGGGSSYTQYF
D gene: TRBD1; clone size: NA; V gene: TRBV25-1; J gene: TRBJ1-1; CDR3 DNA: TGTGCCAGCAAGGGAGGGGGCTTAACTGAAGCTTTCTTT; CDR3 protein: CASKGGGLTEAFF
D gene: NA; clone size: NA; V gene: TRBV20-1; J gene: TRBJ2-1; CDR3 DNA: TGCAGTCAAGCCGGGGGTCCCAGCTCCTACAATGAGCAGTTCTTC; CDR3 protein: CSQAGGPSSYNEQFF
D gene: NA; clone size: NA; V gene: TRBV6-6; J gene: TRBJ2-7; CDR3 DNA: TGTGCCGGTAAAGCACAGGCTGCCAGCTCCTACGAGCAGTACTTC; CDR3 protein: CAGKAQAASSYEQYF
D gene: NA; clone size: NA; V gene: TRBV7-2; J gene: TRBJ2-3; CDR3 DNA: TGTGCCAGCAGCATCAACGGTCGGAGTCCAGATACGCAGTATTTT; CDR3 protein: CASSINGRSPDTQYF
D gene: NA; clone size: NA; V gene: TRBV12-3/TRBV12-4; J gene: TRBJ2-5; CDR3 DNA: TGTGCCAGCAGGTGGGGCCAAGAGACCCAGTACTTC; CDR3 protein: CASRWGQETQYF
D gene: NA; clone size: NA; V gene: TRBV7-9; J gene: TRBJ2-4; CDR3 DNA: TGTGCCAGCAGCCCCATGGCCGAAAACATTCAGTACTTC; CDR3 protein: CASSPMAENIQYF
D gene: NA; clone size: NA; V gene: TRBV29-1; J gene: TRBJ2-7; CDR3 DNA: TGCAGCGTTGAAAACAGGCATATCTACAATGAGCAGTACTTC; CDR3 protein: CSVENRHIYNEQYF
D gene: TRBD2; clone size: NA; V gene: TRBV3-1; J gene: TRBJ2-5; CDR3 DNA: TGTGCCAGCAGCCGGACACGGACGGGAGGGGTCGGGGAGACCCAGTACTTC; CDR3 protein: CASSRTRTGGVGETQYF
D gene: NA; clone size: NA; V gene: TRBV15; J gene: TRBJ2-7; CDR3 DNA: TGTGCCACCAGCAGGTTCAGCCCGGGACATAGCTCCTACAATGAGCAGTACTTC; CDR3 protein: CATSRFSPGHSSYNEQYF
D gene: TRBD1; clone size: few; V gene: TRBV20-1; J gene: TRBJ2-3; CDR3 DNA: TGCAGTGCCAAGACAGGGGGAAGCACAGATACGCAGTATTTT; CDR3 protein: CSAKTGGSTDTQYF
D gene: NA; clone size: NA; V gene: TRBV20-1; J gene: TRBJ1-5; CDR3 DNA: TGCAGTGTTAGAAGGGCAGGAAATCAGCCCCAGCATTTT; CDR3 protein: CSVRRAGNQPQHF
D gene: TRBD2; clone size: NA; V gene: TRBV12-3/TRBV12-4; J gene: TRBJ2-3; CDR3 DNA: TGTGCCAGCCGGCCGACTAGCCAGAGCACAGATACGCAGTATTTT; CDR3 protein: CASRPTSQSTDTQYF
D gene: TRBD1; clone size: NA; V gene: TRBV4-3; J gene: TRBJ2-5; CDR3 DNA: TGCGCCAGCAGCCGAGGGACAGGGGAGCAAGAGACCCAGTACTTC; CDR3 protein: CASSRGTGEQETQYF
D gene: NA; clone size: NA; V gene: TRBV28; J gene: TRBJ1-1; CDR3 DNA: TGTGCCAGCAGTTTTACACCGAACACTGAAGCTTTCTTT; CDR3 protein: CASSFTPNTEAFF
D gene: NA; clone size: NA; V gene: TRBV10-3; J gene: TRBJ1-5; CDR3 DNA: TGTGCCATCACTGGCGGTCCGGGTCAGCCCCAGCATTTT; CDR3 protein: CAITGGPGQPQHF